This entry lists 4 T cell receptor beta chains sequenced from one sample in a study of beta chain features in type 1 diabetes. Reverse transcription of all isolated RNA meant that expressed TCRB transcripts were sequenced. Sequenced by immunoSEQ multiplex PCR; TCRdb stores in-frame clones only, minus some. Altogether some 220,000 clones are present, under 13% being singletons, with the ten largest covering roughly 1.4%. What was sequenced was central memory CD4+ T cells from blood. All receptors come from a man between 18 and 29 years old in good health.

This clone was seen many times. The CDR3 sequence: CASSLDSITDTQYF. CDR3 nucleotide sequence: TGTGCCAGCAGCTTGGACTCTATCACAGATACGCAGTATTTT. The chain recombines TRBV7-9 with TRBJ2-3; possible D gene TRBD2, 5 bases. CDR1 and CDR2 (germline): SEHNR, FQNEAQ (reference sequence). This CDR3 region has 14 residues. Trimming cost V 3 bases and J 2 bases, with 9 bases left between them.

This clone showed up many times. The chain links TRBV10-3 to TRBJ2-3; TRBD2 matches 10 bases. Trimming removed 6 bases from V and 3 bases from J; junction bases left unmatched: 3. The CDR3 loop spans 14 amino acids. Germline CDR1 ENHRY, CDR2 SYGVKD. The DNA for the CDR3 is TGTGCCATCAGCACTAGCGGGAAGACAGATACGCAGTATTTT. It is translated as CAISTSGKTDTQYF.

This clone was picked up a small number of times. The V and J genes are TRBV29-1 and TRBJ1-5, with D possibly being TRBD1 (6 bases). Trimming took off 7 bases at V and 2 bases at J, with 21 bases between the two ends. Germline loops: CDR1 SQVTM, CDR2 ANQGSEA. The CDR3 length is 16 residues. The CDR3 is CSAPAKTHRGNQPQHF. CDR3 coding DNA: TGCAGCGCACCTGCCAAGACCCACAGGGGCAATCAGCCCCAGCATTTT.

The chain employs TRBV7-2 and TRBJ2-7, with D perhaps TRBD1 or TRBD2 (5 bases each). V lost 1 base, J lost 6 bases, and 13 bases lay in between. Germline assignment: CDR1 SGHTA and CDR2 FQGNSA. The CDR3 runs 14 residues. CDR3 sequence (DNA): TGTGCCAGCAGCTTAGGGCCGAGGGGTAGCGAGCAGTACTTC. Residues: CASSLGPRGSEQYF.